The present entry profiles one T cell receptor (beta chain) with its context. Only in-frame clones appear in the TCRdb table, and some are missing; sequencing was by immunoSEQ multiplex PCR. The sample shows about 100,000 clones, roughly 90% of them seen only once. The data stem from a study of OX40 agonist ivuxolimab in advanced cancers. The CDR3 extends over 16 amino acids. The sample in question was CD4+ or CD8+ T cells sorted from blood, obtained in a trial of the OX40 agonist ivuxolimab. The gene calls are TRBV21-1 and TRBJ2-1; TRBD2, as called in the table, went unchecked against the DNA. TRBV21-1 is a documented pseudogene. The receptor's source is an adult with an advanced solid tumor such as melanoma, head and neck, liver or kidney cancer. The CDR3: CASSKGTRERDNEQFF. CDR3 sequence (DNA): TGTGCCAGCAGCAAAGGGACGCGGGAGAGGGACAATGAGCAGTTCTTC.